This T cell receptor (beta chain) was recorded in a study of blood T cells in healthy people across ages. The CDR3 runs to 17 residues. V was clipped by 2 bases and J by 5 bases, with 20 bases between them. The germline V gene encodes CDR1 SGHVS and CDR2 FQNEAQ. A sample-barcoded 5' primer and a J-beta primer mix were used in a second PCR of roughly 6 to 11 cycles. TCRdb passed the 5' RACE reads through MiXCR, listing each CDR3 protein once. The table includes 1.5 million to 2 million distinct CDR3 sequences, less than 50% detected once. This TCR came from a woman aged 40-49 years in good health. The chain has TRBV7-8 and TRBJ2-3; D is perhaps TRBD1 (6 bases). The sample consisted of blood. CDR3 amino acids: CASSLIFHGGGRDTQYF. The DNA for the CDR3 is TGTGCCAGCAGCTTAATCTTCCATGGTGGGGGCAGAGATACGCAGTATTTT.